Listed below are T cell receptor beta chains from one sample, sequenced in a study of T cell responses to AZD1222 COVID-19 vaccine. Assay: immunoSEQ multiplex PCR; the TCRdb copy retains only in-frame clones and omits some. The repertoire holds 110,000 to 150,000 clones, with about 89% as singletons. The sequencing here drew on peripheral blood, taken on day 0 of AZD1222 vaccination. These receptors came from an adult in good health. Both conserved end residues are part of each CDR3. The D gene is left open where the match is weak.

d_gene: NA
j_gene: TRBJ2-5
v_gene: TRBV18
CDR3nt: TGTGCCAGCTCACCACCAGTTTCGGCGGGGTGGCGGGAAGAGACCCAGTACTTC
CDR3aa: CASSPPVSAGWREETQYF

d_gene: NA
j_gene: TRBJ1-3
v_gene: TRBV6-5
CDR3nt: TGTGCCAGCAGTAGAACAGAGGACTCTGGAAACACCATATATTTT
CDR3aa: CASSRTEDSGNTIYF

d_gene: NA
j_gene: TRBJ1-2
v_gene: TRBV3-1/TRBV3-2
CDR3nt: TGTGCCAGCAGCCACCTTTCGGGGTATGGCTACACCTTC
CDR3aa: CASSHLSGYGYTF

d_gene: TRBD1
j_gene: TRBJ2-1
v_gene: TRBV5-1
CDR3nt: TGCGCCAGCAGCTACCCAGGGGGTCCCTACAATGAGCAGTTCTTC
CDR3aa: CASSYPGGPYNEQFF

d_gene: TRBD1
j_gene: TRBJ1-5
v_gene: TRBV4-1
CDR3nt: TGCGCCAGCAGCCAATCGGGACAGGTCAATCAGCCCCAGCATTTT
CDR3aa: CASSQSGQVNQPQHF

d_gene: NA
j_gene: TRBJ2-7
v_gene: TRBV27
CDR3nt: TGTGCCAGCAGTTTATCCACGACCCCCTACGAGCAGTACTTC
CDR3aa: CASSLSTTPYEQYF

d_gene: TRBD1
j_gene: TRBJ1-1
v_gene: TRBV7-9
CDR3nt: TGTGCCAGCAGCTTATGGACAGGGAGGCGCACTGAAGCTTTCTTT
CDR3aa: CASSLWTGRRTEAFF

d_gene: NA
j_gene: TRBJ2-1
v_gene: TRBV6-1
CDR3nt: TGTGCCAGCAGTGAATTGCTAGCTGACAATGAGCAGTTCTTC
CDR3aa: CASSELLADNEQFF

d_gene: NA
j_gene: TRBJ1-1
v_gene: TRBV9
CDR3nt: TGTGCCAGCAGCGTAGGAGTCTACACTGAAGCTTTCTTT
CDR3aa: CASSVGVYTEAFF

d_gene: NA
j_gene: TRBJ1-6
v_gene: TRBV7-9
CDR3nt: TGTGCCAGCCAGGAAAATTCACCCCTCCACTTT
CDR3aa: CASQENSPLHF

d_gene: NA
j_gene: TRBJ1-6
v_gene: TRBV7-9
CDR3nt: TGTGCCAGCAGCTTAGTCTCGAATTCACCCCTCCACTTT
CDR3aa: CASSLVSNSPLHF

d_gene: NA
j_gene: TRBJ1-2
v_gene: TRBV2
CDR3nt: TGTGCCAGCAGTGATAACTATGGCTACACCTTC
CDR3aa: CASSDNYGYTF

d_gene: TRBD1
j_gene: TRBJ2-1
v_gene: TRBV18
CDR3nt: TGTGCCAGCTCACCCCTTCTTCCGGGTCGGACAGGGTACAATGAGCAGTTCTTC
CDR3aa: CASSPLLPGRTGYNEQFF

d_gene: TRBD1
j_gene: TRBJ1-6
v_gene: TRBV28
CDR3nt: TGTGCCAGCAGCCGCCGACAGGGGAATTCACCCCTCCACTTT
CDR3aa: CASSRRQGNSPLHF